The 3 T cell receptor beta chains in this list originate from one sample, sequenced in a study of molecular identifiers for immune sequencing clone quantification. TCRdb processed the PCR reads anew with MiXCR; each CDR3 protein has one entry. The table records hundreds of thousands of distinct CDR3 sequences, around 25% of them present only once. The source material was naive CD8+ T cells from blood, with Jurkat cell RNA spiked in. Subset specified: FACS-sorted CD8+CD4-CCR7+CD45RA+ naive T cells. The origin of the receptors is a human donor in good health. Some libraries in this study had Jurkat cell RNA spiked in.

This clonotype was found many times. Written as DNA, the CDR3 is TGTGCCAGCAGCTCCACTAGCGGGGGCCTAGACGAGCAGTACTTC. As protein: CASSSTSGGLDEQYF. The rearrangement uses TRBV7-6 and TRBJ2-7; 11 bases agree with TRBD2. Germline CDR1 is SGHVS and CDR2 is FNYEAQ. Trimming removed 4 bases from V and 5 bases from J; junction bases left unmatched: 7. The CDR3 contains 15 residues.

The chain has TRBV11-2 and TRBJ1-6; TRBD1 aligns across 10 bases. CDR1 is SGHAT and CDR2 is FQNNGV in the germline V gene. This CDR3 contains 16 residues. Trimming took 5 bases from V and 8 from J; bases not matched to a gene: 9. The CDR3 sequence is CASSAFTGTGDSPLHF. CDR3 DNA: TGTGCCAGCAGCGCGTTCACCGGGACAGGGGATTCACCCCTCCACTTT.

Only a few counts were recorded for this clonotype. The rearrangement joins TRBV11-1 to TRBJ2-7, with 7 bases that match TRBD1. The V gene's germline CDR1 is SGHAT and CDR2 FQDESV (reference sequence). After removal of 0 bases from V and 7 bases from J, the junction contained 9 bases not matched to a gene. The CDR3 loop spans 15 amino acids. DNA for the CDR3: TGTGCCAGCAGCTTAGCGGGACAGTGGCCTTGGGAGCAGTACTTC. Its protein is CASSLAGQWPWEQYF.